This entry describes one T cell receptor (beta chain). This clone was seen a few times. Its antigen remains unidentified. Base qualities are not provided; no much larger clone lies one nucleotide away. The data are from a study of cytomegalovirus exposure and HLA in healthy donors (dated by TCRdb to the late 2010s). With respect to the entire study: According to an earlier analysis of around 600 of the donors, about 190 million T cells yielded 120 million or so unique TCR beta sequences and roughly 280 Gb of sequence data. Genome-wide SNP genotypes for about three fifths of the roughly 670 donors were used in a later genetic analysis, which treated that subset as a discovery cohort. The study was designed to test whether signatures of past pathogen exposure could be identified by cataloging public T cell receptors. Donor age, sex, ethnicity and CMV serostatus were collected together with the repertoire data. To study patterns of TCR occurrence, a later analysis re-analyzed previously published TCR beta repertoires from 600 to 750 donors and added high-resolution HLA genotyping. HLA typing included class I and class II loci at four-digit resolution. Every discovery cohort repertoire had been produced on one sequencing platform. On average, 235,054 unique TCR beta nucleotide sequences were sequenced per donor among several hundred genotyped donors of the cohort, with roughly 18% of those sequences being non-productive. In an earlier analysis of roughly 540 of the donors, high-throughput TCR beta sequencing was used to judge whether each TCR beta V gene segment behaved as functional or pseudogenic. Roughly five DR-DQ haplotypes were handled as single units for association and clustering, since linkage in the cohort was strong. Roughly 300 gigabases of sequencing data and approximately 85 million unique TCR sequences were included in an early release covering 500 to 750 HLA-typed donors. The later analysis used no new phenotypic data to find candidate immune exposures, relying instead on TCR beta sequences and their occurrence across donors. Typing coverage differed by locus: A, B, C, DRB1 and DQB1 were typed in roughly 620-630 donors, DQA1 in approximately 520, DPA1 in approximately 600, and DPB1 in 472. Using immunosequencing, the study profiled T cell repertoires from around 670 subjects and related those repertoires to cytomegalovirus serostatus. A separate validation cohort of roughly 110 different subjects was used in addition to the roughly 700-subject first cohort. To predict cytomegalovirus infection status, the study brought together high-throughput TCR immunosequencing, statistical association of individual TCRs with disease status, and machine learning. The genetic ancestry cluster associated with self-reported Caucasian donors included 81% of the roughly 410 genotyped donors.

Trimming costs V 4 bases and J 8 bases, and their ends lie 18 bases apart. From cysteine to phenylalanine, the CDR3 is 15 amino acids long. Just CDR3 DNA is preserved here, 45 bases in frame from base 1. The germline V gene gives CDR1 as SGDLS and CDR2 as YYNGEE. General findings and caveats noted by the study authors: In a later analysis, HLA-associated TCR beta chains were found to be more clonally expanded and to have lower generation probabilities than equally common non-associated chains. Several of the top co-occurrence clusters appeared to be linked to parvovirus B19, influenza, CMV and Epstein-Barr virus, according to a later analysis. Assigning TCR associations to individual alleles was difficult when HLA alleles, especially DR and DQ, strongly co-occurred. V-gene and J-gene trimming of TCR beta chains was associated with a missense DCLRE1C variant in a later genetic analysis, and the association was replicated in an independent cohort. Linkage disequilibrium might explain the correlated functional status among segregating V segments, but an unknown experimental factor could not be ruled out. The classifier was reported to diagnose cytomegalovirus status with high specificity and sensitivity in both the original cohort and the validation cohort. Because counts were too low, around 18 rarely observed V segments, including chromosome 9 orphons, were left out of the earlier analysis of 500 to 650 of the donors. It was suggested by the authors that the approach could potentially be generalized to other disease states and immunological phenotypes. Presence/absence analyses assumed roughly uniform sequencing depth across donors, an assumption that may not hold. Three of the identified cytomegalovirus-associated TCR beta chains were confirmed in vitro to be specific for cytomegalovirus antigens. A total of roughly 160 TCR beta chains were listed by the study as associated with cytomegalovirus. A later analysis found that most CMV-associated TCR beta chains appeared HLA-restricted, with HLA associations seemingly driven largely by CMV exposure. HLA typing was unavailable for some donors at each locus, so association tests used only the typed subset. In an earlier analysis of fewer than 750 of the donors, most TCR beta V segments were observed in productive rearrangements about 87% or about 30% of the time, broadly matching IMGT annotations. The cohort was sequenced for TCR beta chains only, and without alpha or paired-chain data the features that could be detected were limited. A further reported finding was that TCR beta sequences accurately predicted the HLA-A and HLA-B alleles for most subjects in the first cohort. While some public TCRs were present in many individuals, most TCR sequences turned up only very rarely across donors. In a later analysis, 16,951 TCR beta sequences were associated with specific HLA alleles at a false discovery rate of 0.05. A cluster of highly shared sequence variants was judged likely to represent a technical artifact of the sequencing pipeline. The only immune exposure information available for the cohort was CMV serostatus. According to a later analysis, TCR association rates differed among HLA loci, with DRB1 alleles showing the most associated TCRs and HLA-C alleles showing the fewest. A later genetic analysis reported fewer N-insertions in productive TCRs among donors in an Asian-associated ancestry cluster than the roughly 650-donor mean. The 87-base-pair reads could not distinguish some IMGT-functional V segments, including TRBV6-2 and TRBV6-3, so those segments were excluded.

The method behind the library was the immunoSEQ multiplex PCR assay. The multiplex PCR relied on a mix of 60 forward primers for TCR Vbeta segments and 13 reverse primers for TCR Jbeta segments. The CDR3 region of rearranged TCR beta genes was amplified from genomic DNA by a multiplex PCR assay. The amplified TCR beta libraries were sequenced on the Illumina HiSeq System as 87-base-pair reads. On the authors' methods: A later analysis counted approximately 76 million unique TCR beta chains across the 670 or so repertoires, and around 9.9 million of these chains were shared by at least two donors. Raw reads were error-corrected and collapsed into unique sequences by a nearest-neighbor algorithm in which closely related sequences were merged to remove PCR and sequencing errors. To assign V, D and J gene segments, CDR3 sequences were aligned to IMGT reference sequences. For a sequence to be retained, a match of at least six nucleotides to both a V gene segment and a J gene segment was required. Rearrangements were classified as productive when the CDR3 lacked stop codons and remained in frame with V and J, and all other rearrangements were classified as non-productive. CDR3 was defined by IMGT convention, running from the second conserved V-encoded cysteine to the conserved J-encoded phenylalanine. In an earlier analysis of 500 to 650 of the donors, sequences lacking an unambiguous match to a single V gene segment were excluded. An earlier analysis of roughly 590 of the donors called V segments functional above 56.7% productive rearrangements and segregating when the between-donor standard deviation exceeded 5%. A statistical classification framework was built to diagnose cytomegalovirus status from the catalog of TCR beta chain sequences. V and J gene assignment, in a later analysis, came from comparing TCR nucleotide sequences with IMGT/GENE-DB human TR gene sequences. Using the TCRdist pipeline, a later analysis assigned CDR3 sequences along with most-parsimonious VDJ recombination scenarios. A later analysis defined each TCR beta chain by its CDR3 amino acid sequence plus V-gene family, and excluded reads lacking a unique V-gene family. As a way to deal with suspected cross-contamination and a sequencing artifact, a later analysis dropped 640 or so nucleotide sequences that were highly shared and had low generation probability. For each public chain, a later analysis derived a clonal expansion index from normalized ranks of inferred template counts within each repertoire. A later analysis computed generation probabilities with a VDJ recombination model fitted to out-of-frame rearrangements, and checked the results against IGoR. In a later analysis, TCR-TCR, TCR-HLA and TCR-CMV co-occurrence was scored with hypergeometric tests, and a repertoire-size bias correction was applied to TCR pairs. To estimate false discovery rates, a later analysis permuted the HLA or CMV assignments 20 times. In a later analysis, co-occurring TCRs were grouped using DBSCAN, with TCRdist sequence similarity added in when clustering inside HLA-allele-positive subsets. For co-occurrence clustering, repertoires with fewer than 30,000 or more than 120,000 public chains were excluded, along with roughly 5 repertoires with anomalous nucleotide sharing. Imported from immuneACCESS, the table was reduced by TCRdb to in-frame sequences with V and J called. These copies leave out some clones; in studies compared against another copy, an unresolved V gene accounts for under half, and the cause of the remainder is not known. The V and J calls and the clone size are those of that table, but D and trimming were determined from the DNA. This sample gives some 180,000 clones in total; approximately 11% of them show up just once. The top ten clones comprise under 10% of the sample.

In total, just over 650 healthy bone marrow donors made up the cohort. At the time of sampling, every cohort member was nominally healthy, though immune exposures that went unrecorded were likely present. The donor was CMV seropositive and was included in the group of about 290 seropositive cohort members. A peripheral blood sample was provided by each donor, and peripheral blood mononuclear cells were used for TCR beta sequencing. The Qiagen DNeasy Blood Extraction Kit was used to extract genomic DNA from the blood cell samples. This receptor chain uses TRBV9 and TRBJ1-4; the D gene is possibly TRBD1, with 6 bases matching. Material for sequencing was PBMCs. This clonotype originated in a man between 45 and 60 years old in good health and CMV-seropositive. The CDR3: CASSPEGDPREKLFF. The sequenced DNA is TGTGCCAGCAGCCCCGAGGGGGACCCCCGGGAAAAACTGTTTTTT.